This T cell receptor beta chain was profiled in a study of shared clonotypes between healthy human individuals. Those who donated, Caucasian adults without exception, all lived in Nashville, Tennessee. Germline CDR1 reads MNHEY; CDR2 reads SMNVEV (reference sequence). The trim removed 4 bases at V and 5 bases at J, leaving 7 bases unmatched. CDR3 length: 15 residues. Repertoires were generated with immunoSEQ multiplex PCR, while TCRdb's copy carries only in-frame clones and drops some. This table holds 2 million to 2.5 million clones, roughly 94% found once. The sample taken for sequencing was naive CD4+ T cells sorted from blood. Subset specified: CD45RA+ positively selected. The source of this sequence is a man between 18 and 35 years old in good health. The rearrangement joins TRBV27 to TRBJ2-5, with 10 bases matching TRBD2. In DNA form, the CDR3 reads TGTGCCAGCAGTTCCGGGAGCGGGAGGGTCGAGACCCAGTACTTC. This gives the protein CASSSGSGRVETQYF.